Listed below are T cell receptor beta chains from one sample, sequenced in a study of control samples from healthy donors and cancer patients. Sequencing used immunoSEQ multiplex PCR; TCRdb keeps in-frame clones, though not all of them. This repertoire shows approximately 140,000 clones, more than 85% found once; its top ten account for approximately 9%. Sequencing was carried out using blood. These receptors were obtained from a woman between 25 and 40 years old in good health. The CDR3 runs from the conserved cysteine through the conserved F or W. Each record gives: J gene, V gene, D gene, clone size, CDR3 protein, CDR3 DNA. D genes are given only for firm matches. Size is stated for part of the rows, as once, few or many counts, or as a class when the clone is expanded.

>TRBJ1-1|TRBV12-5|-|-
CASGLEPGAEAFF
TGTGCTAGTGGTTTGGAACCAGGGGCTGAAGCTTTCTTT
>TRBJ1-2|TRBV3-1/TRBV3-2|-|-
CASSPRGDLYGYTF
TGTGCCAGCAGCCCCCGGGGCGACCTCTATGGCTACACCTTC
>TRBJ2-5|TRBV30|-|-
CAWTRDSQETQYF
TGTGCCTGGACCCGGGACTCTCAAGAGACCCAGTACTTC
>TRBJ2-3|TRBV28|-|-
CASSLGTYTDTQYF
TGTGCCAGCAGTTTGGGGACATATACAGATACGCAGTATTTT
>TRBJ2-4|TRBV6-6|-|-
CASSSTLDAKNIQYF
TGTGCCAGCAGTTCGACTTTAGATGCCAAAAACATTCAGTACTTC
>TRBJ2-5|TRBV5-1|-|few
CASSPNRDNRGETQYF
TGCGCCAGCAGCCCGAATCGGGACAACCGAGGGGAGACCCAGTACTTC
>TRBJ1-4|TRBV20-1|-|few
CSAARGGKLFF
TGCAGTGCTGCGCGGGGAGGAAAACTGTTTTTT
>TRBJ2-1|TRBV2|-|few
CASSAVRKQFF
TGTGCCAGCAGTGCCGTCAGAAAGCAGTTCTTC
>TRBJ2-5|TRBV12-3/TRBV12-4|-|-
CASSSTSETQYF
TGTGCCAGCAGTTCAACAAGTGAGACCCAGTACTTC
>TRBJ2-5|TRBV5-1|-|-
CASSWDLQETQYF
TGCGCCAGCAGCTGGGACCTCCAAGAGACCCAGTACTTC
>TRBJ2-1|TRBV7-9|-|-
CASSFEGVYNEQFF
TGTGCCAGCAGCTTCGAGGGTGTCTACAATGAGCAGTTCTTC
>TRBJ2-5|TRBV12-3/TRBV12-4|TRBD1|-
CASSQGVQETQYF
TGTGCCAGCAGTCAGGGGGTTCAAGAGACCCAGTACTTC
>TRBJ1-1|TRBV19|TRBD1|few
CASSPIPGTGVTEAFF
TGTGCCAGTAGTCCTATCCCGGGGACAGGGGTCACTGAAGCTTTCTTT
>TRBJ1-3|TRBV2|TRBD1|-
CASRPDRAGNTIYF
TGTGCCAGCAGACCCGACAGGGCAGGAAACACCATATATTTT
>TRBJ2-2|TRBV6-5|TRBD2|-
CASRGAGDTGELFF
TGTGCCAGCAGAGGAGCGGGAGACACCGGGGAGCTGTTTTTT
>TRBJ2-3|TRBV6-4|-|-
CASSAGSTDTQYF
TGTGCCAGCAGTGCGGGAAGCACAGATACGCAGTATTTT
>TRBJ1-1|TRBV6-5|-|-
CASSTDRNTEAFF
TGTGCCAGCAGTACGGACAGGAACACTGAAGCTTTCTTT
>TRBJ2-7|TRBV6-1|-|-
CASSENSSYEQYF
TGTGCCAGCAGTGAAAACAGTTCCTACGAGCAGTACTTC
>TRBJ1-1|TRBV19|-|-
CASSLRQTMNTEAFF
TGTGCCAGTAGTCTGAGACAGACCATGAACACTGAAGCTTTCTTT
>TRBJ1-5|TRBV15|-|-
CATSRDGDRQPQHF
TGTGCCACCAGCAGAGATGGCGATCGTCAGCCCCAGCATTTT
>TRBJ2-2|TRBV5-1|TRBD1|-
CASTLGGQGSGELFF
TGCGCCAGCACCCTTGGCGGACAGGGGTCCGGGGAGCTGTTTTTT
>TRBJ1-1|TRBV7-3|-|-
CASSRGRGNTEAFF
TGTGCCAGCAGCCGCGGTCGTGGGAACACTGAAGCTTTCTTT
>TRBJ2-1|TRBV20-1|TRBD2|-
CSASFRLAGLYNEQFF
TGCAGTGCTAGTTTTCGGCTAGCGGGCCTATACAATGAGCAGTTCTTC
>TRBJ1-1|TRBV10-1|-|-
CASSEAILNTEAFF
TGCGCCAGCAGTGAGGCTATTTTGAACACTGAAGCTTTCTTT
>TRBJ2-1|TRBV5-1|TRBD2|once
CASSLANGGDEQFF
TGCGCCAGCAGCTTGGCCAACGGGGGGGATGAGCAGTTCTTC
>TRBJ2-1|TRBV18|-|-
CASSSSPNEQFF
TGTGCCAGCTCATCAAGCCCTAATGAGCAGTTCTTC
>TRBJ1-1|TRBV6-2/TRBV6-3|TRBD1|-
CASSPPRTGVLNTEAFF
TGTGCCAGCAGCCCTCCCCGGACAGGGGTATTGAACACTGAAGCTTTCTTT
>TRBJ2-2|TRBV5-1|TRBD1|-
CASSQTGTVITGELFF
TGCGCCAGCAGCCAAACCGGGACAGTCATCACCGGGGAGCTGTTTTTT
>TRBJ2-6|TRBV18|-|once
CASSPTAGAPGANVLTF
TGTGCCAGCTCACCTACGGCGGGGGCCCCTGGGGCCAACGTCCTGACTTTC
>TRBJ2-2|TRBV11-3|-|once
CASSLVWQTGELFF
TGTGCCAGCAGCTTAGTGTGGCAGACCGGGGAGCTGTTTTTT
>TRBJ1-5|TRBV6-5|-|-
CASSNEGDQPQHF
TGTGCCAGCAGTAACGAGGGGGATCAGCCCCAGCATTTT
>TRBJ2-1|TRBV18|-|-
CASSRGDGTISSYNEQFF
TGTGCCAGCTCACGAGGTGATGGAACCATCAGCTCCTACAATGAGCAGTTCTTC
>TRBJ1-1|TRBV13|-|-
CASSLAPYEAFF
TGTGCCAGCAGCCTGGCCCCGTATGAAGCTTTCTTT